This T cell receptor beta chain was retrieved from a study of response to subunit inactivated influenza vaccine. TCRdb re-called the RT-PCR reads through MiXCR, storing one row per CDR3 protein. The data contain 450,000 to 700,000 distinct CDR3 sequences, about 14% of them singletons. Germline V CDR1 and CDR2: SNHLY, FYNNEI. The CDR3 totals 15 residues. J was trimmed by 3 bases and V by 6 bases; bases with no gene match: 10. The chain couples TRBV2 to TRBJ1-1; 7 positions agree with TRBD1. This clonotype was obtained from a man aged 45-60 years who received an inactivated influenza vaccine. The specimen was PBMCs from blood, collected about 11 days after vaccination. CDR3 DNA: TGTGCCAGCAGCTCTGTCGGGCAGGGGGACACTGAAGCTTTCTTT. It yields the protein CASSSVGQGDTEAFF.